What follows are 25 T cell receptor beta chains derived from one specimen sequenced in a study of T-cell memory formation after mild COVID-19. TCRdb itself ran the 5' RACE reads through MiXCR, one entry per CDR3 protein. Among 500,000 to 550,000 distinct CDR3 sequences listed, 20% were seen once. Sequenced material: PBMCs or a T cell subset sorted from them (not recorded which). Receptor source: an adult woman who had mild COVID-19 (a few samples of this study predate the infection). Cell type and time point are not known.

Ten or more counts support this clonotype. The CDR3 DNA reads as TGTGCCAGCAGTTTATCGCTCCCAATTAACTATGGCTACACCTTC. Encoded protein: CASSLSLPINYGYTF. This rearrangement joins TRBV27 to TRBJ1-2; D not resolved. The germline V gene has CDR1 MNHEY and CDR2 SMNVEV (reference sequence). V shed 0 bases and J shed 1 base, with 9 bases lying between them. The CDR3 consists of 15 residues.

The V gene is TRBV29-1, the J gene TRBJ2-2; weak D call: TRBD1 (5 bases). Per the germline V gene, CDR1 is SQVTM and CDR2 is ANQGSEA. Trimming took 6 bases from V and 6 from J, leaving 17 bases between them. The CDR3 runs to 14 residues. The CDR3 here is CSVGPRTLAGELFF. The CDR3 DNA reads as TGCAGCGTCGGGCCGAGGACACTCGCCGGGGAGCTGTTTTTT.

V is TRBV20-1 and J is TRBJ2-7; either TRBD1 or TRBD2 may fit D (5 bases each). The V gene's germline CDR1 is DFQATT and CDR2 SNEGSKA (reference sequence). V lost 0 bases and J lost 3, with 9 bases in between. This CDR3 is built from 13 residues. The CDR3 bases are TGCAGTGCTAGAGATGAGGGGTTCTACGAGCAGTACTTC. Amino acid sequence: CSARDEGFYEQYF.

The chain is built from TRBV24-1 and TRBJ1-1; unclear D gene. The germline gives CDR1 KGHDR, CDR2 SFDVKD. Trimming shortened V by 4 bases and J by 1 base, and 3 bases separated the two germline ends. The CDR3 runs to 12 residues. This CDR3 is CATSDGNTEAFF. For the CDR3, the DNA is TGTGCCACCAGTGACGGGAACACTGAAGCTTTCTTT.

This sequence joins TRBV19 and TRBJ1-2, with 9 positions matching TRBD1. CDR3 length equals 13 residues. From germline, CDR1 is LNHDA and CDR2 SQIVND (reference sequence). V shed 7 bases, J shed 8 bases, and the junction held 8 bases outside the gene matches. In DNA, the CDR3 is TGTGCCAGTACTGGACAGGGGCTAGGGGGCTACACCTTC. Translating gives CASTGQGLGGYTF.

The V gene is TRBV2, the J gene TRBJ2-7, with 10 bases that match TRBD2. Germline V CDR1 and CDR2: SNHLY, FYNNEI. Germline trimming cut 6 bases from V and 3 bases from J; bases unmatched to any gene: 8. There are 15 residues in the CDR3. The CDR3 sequence: CASRLGLAEDYEQYF. The CDR3 DNA is TGTGCCAGCAGGCTAGGACTAGCGGAAGACTACGAGCAGTACTTC.

Only a few counts were recorded for this clonotype. The chain uses TRBV6-2 or TRBV6-3 and TRBJ2-1; perhaps TRBD1 as D (6 bases). Germline V gene lookup returns CDR1 MNHEY and CDR2 SVGEGT. This CDR3 is 14 amino acids long. Trimming took off 6 bases at V and 2 bases at J, with 11 bases between the two ends. CDR3 in amino acids: CASSAGTTYNEQFF. CDR3 coding DNA: TGTGCCAGCAGCGCCGGGACAACCTACAATGAGCAGTTCTTC.

This sequence joins TRBV7-8 and TRBJ2-7; D tentatively fits TRBD1 or TRBD2 (5 bases each). Per the germline V gene, CDR1 is SGHVS and CDR2 is FQNEAQ. The CDR3 is 14 amino acids. V dropped 3 bases and J dropped 5 bases, with 14 bases sitting between them. The CDR3 region is CASSFGRDGNEQYF. CDR3 DNA: TGTGCCAGCAGCTTTGGCAGGGACGGGAACGAGCAGTACTTC.

This clonotype turned up a few times. The CDR3 region is CASSLAPRRGFQETQYF. CDR3 DNA: TGTGCCAGCAGCTTAGCGCCTAGGCGGGGGTTCCAAGAGACCCAGTACTTC. The chain combines TRBV7-7 with TRBJ2-5; 7 nucleotides line up with TRBD2. The CDR3 extends over 17 amino acids. J lost 1 base, V lost 0 bases, and 8 bases had no gene match. Germline-derived CDR1 and CDR2 are SSHAT and FNYEAQ (reference sequence).

Only a few counts were recorded for this clonotype. V is TRBV5-1 and J is TRBJ2-2; D ambiguous. Germline V gene lookup returns CDR1 SGHRS and CDR2 YFSETQ. Trimming stripped 5 bases from V and 7 bases from J, with 9 bases between. The CDR3 has 12 amino acids. This CDR3 reads CASRLYDGELFF. CDR3 bases: TGCGCCAGCAGACTTTATGACGGGGAGCTGTTTTTT.

The chain recombines TRBV5-1 with TRBJ2-5, with 14 bases aligning to TRBD2. V dropped 3 bases and J dropped 5; count of bases not matched to a gene: 6. CDR3 length equals 16 residues. The germline V gene encodes CDR1 SGHRS and CDR2 YFSETQ. The CDR3 sequence: CASSSGTSGGAETQYF. In DNA, the CDR3 is TGCGCCAGCAGCTCTGGGACTAGCGGGGGAGCGGAGACCCAGTACTTC. Full variable domain (missing parts from reference TRBV5-1 and TRBJ2-5): KAGVTQTPRYLIKTRGQQVTLSCSPISGHRSVSWYQQTPGQGLQFLFEYFSETQRNKGNFPGRFSGRQFSNSRSEMNVSTLELGDSALYLCASSSGTSGGAETQYFGPGTRLLVL.

This clonotype was counted only a few times. The junction differs from germline at one of its ends, possibly a read error. The chain employs TRBV5-5 and TRBJ2-3; possible D gene TRBD2, 7 bases. In germline, CDR1 is SGHKS, CDR2 YYEKEE (reference sequence). This CDR3 spans 19 amino acids. The DNA of the CDR3 is TGTGCCAGCAGCTTCCGGTTCTGGGCGGGGGCGAACATCACAAATACGCAGTATTTT. It codes for CASSFRFWAGANITNTQYF.

There are a few counts of this clonotype. The CDR3 sequence: CASSYPGHNGAFF. The CDR3 coding sequence is TGTGCCAGCAGTTACCCCGGACATAACGGAGCTTTCTTT. The chain couples TRBV6-6 to TRBJ1-1; tentative D call: TRBD1 (5 bases). The V end lost 2 bases, the J end lost 10 bases, and 14 bases lay between the germline ends. Per the germline V gene, CDR1 is MNHNY and CDR2 is SVGAGI (reference sequence). The CDR3 runs to 13 residues.

The J gene is TRBJ2-5, the V gene TRBV29-1, with D maybe TRBD2 (6 bases). Germline assignment: CDR1 SQVTM and CDR2 ANQGSEA. V lost 4 bases and J lost 3, with 6 bases in between. This CDR3 has 11 amino acids. CDR3 region: CSVGGEETQYF. CDR3 bases: TGCAGCGTTGGGGGGGAAGAGACCCAGTACTTC.

This clonotype was seen a handful of times. One base away lies a much larger clone, so this may be a sequencing read error. This CDR3 reads CASSQEVLNEQFF. The CDR3 DNA sequence: TGTGCCAGCAGTCAAGAGGTGCTCAATGAGCAGTTCTTC. V and J are TRBV12-3 or TRBV12-4 and TRBJ2-1; D gene uncertain. The length of the CDR3 is 13 residues. Trimming stripped 5 bases from V and 6 bases from J, with 11 bases between.

This chain uses TRBV6-5 with TRBJ1-5; a possible D gene is TRBD1 (5 bases). This CDR3 has 13 amino acids. With 6 bases removed from V and 7 bases from J, the gap between germline ends came to 13 bases. Germline values: CDR1 MNHEY, CDR2 SVGAGI. In DNA form, the CDR3 reads TGTGCCAGCAGGGGGACTAGTAGCCAGCCCCAGCATTTT. It translates to CASRGTSSQPQHF.

This clonotype was seen ten or more times. The chain carries TRBV4-1 and TRBJ2-1; 7 bases line up with TRBD2. This CDR3 comprises 15 residues. In germline, CDR1 is MGHRA, CDR2 YSYEKL. Trimming at V came to 0 bases and at J to 13 bases, leaving 12 bases not matched to a gene. CDR3 sequence (DNA): TGCGCCAGCAGCCAAGAAAACCGGGGAGGGGCGTCTCAGTTCTTC. It encodes CASSQENRGGASQFF.

The rearrangement uses TRBV10-3 and TRBJ1-6, with unresolved D. CDR3 length equals 12 residues. The germline V and J ends were trimmed by 0 bases and 10 bases, with 4 bases remaining between them. The germline gives CDR1 ENHRY, CDR2 SYGVKD. The CDR3 nucleotides read TGTGCCATCAGTGAGTCAGGGTCACCCCTCCACTTT. This encodes CAISESGSPLHF.

The rearrangement uses TRBV7-3 and TRBJ2-3, with 10 bases lining up with TRBD2. The J segment lost 2 bases and the V segment lost 5 bases, leaving 4 bases of the junction unmatched. The CDR3 length is 15 residues. Germline-derived CDR1 and CDR2 are SGHTA and FQGTGA. Here the CDR3 reads CASSGSGGATDTQYF. DNA for the CDR3: TGTGCCAGCAGCGGAAGCGGGGGGGCCACAGATACGCAGTATTTT.

This sequence joins TRBV12-3 or TRBV12-4 and TRBJ2-1; the D gene is possibly TRBD1 (5 bases). This CDR3 contains 13 residues. Between the trimmed V and J ends, which lost 4 bases and 9 bases, there was a span of 13 bases. The DNA of the CDR3 is TGTGCCAGCAGTTCAAGACAGATTACTGAGCAGTTCTTC. Encoded protein: CASSSRQITEQFF.

On this clonotype itself: The limits of the CDR3 on the DNA are not certain, so only TCRdb's listed CDR3 is given. V is TRBV5-1 and J is TRBJ1-4. The CDR3 has 16 residues if both end residues are counted. Germline V CDR1 and CDR2: SGHRS, YFSETQ. Here the CDR3 reads CASSLDGRANEKLFFF.

This clonotype was counted between two and nine times. The V gene is TRBV11-2, the J gene TRBJ2-1; 7 positions match TRBD1. The germline CDR1 and CDR2 sequences are SGHAT and FQNNGV. The CDR3 runs to 14 residues. Germline trimming cut 4 bases from V and 8 bases from J; bases unmatched to any gene: 8. CDR3 residues: CASSSLRGRDEQFF. The CDR3 DNA reads TGTGCCAGCAGCTCCCTTAGGGGGCGAGATGAGCAGTTCTTC.

The gene calls are TRBV7-7 and TRBJ2-7; D is unresolved. Germline CDR1 and CDR2: SSHAT and FNYEAQ (reference sequence). V gave up 6 bases and J gave up 4 bases, with 19 bases separating them. The CDR3 consists of 15 residues. CDR3 nucleotide sequence: TGTGCCAGCAGTCTCGGAGACTCTCCAGCGTACGAGCAGTACTTC. Encoded protein: CASSLGDSPAYEQYF.

The chain has TRBV29-1 and TRBJ1-1, with a tentative D call TRBD1 (5 bases). V was clipped by 7 bases and J by 4 bases, with 13 bases between them. CDR3 length equals 12 residues. From germline, CDR1 is SQVTM and CDR2 ANQGSEA. This CDR3 is CSALQEGTEAFF. The CDR3 nucleotides read TGCAGCGCCTTACAGGAAGGCACTGAAGCTTTCTTT.

This clonotype was counted only a few times. V usage is TRBV15 and J usage is TRBJ1-6; D gene ambiguous. Germline V gene sequence: CDR1 LNHNV, CDR2 YYDKDF (reference sequence). Deletions cut 0 bases from V and 7 bases from J, with 16 bases between. The CDR3 length is 17 residues. CDR3 in DNA: TGTGCCACCAGCAGAGATCCGGCAGTAGATGGGAATTCACCCCTCCACTTT. This translates into CATSRDPAVDGNSPLHF.